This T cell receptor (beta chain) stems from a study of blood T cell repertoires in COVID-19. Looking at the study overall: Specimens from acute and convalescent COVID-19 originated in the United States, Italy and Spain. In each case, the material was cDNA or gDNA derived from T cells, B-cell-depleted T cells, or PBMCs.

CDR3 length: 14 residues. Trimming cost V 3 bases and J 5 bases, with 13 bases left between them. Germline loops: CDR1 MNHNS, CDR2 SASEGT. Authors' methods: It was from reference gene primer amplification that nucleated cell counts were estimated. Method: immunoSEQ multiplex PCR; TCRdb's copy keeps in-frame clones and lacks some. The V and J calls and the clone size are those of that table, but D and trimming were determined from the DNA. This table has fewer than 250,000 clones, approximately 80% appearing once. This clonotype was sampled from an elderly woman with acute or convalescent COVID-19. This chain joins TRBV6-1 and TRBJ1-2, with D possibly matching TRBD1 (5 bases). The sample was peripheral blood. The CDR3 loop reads CASSEEGIAYGYTF. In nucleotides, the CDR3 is TGTGCCAGCAGTGAGGAGGGGATAGCTTATGGCTACACCTTC.